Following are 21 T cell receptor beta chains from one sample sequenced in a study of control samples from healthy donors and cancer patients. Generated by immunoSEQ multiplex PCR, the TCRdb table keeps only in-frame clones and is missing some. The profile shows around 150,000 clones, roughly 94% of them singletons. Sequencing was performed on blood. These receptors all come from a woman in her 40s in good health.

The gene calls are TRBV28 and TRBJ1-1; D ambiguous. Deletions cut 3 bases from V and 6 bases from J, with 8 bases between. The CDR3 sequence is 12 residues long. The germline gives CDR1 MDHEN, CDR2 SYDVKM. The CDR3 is CASSFTFSEAFF. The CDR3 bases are TGTGCCAGCAGTTTTACATTCTCTGAAGCTTTCTTT.

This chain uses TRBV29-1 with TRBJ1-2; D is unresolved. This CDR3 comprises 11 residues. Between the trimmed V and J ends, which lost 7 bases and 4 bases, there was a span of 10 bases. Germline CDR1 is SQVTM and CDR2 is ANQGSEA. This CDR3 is CSAAGVYGYTF. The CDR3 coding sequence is TGCAGCGCCGCGGGAGTCTATGGCTACACCTTC.

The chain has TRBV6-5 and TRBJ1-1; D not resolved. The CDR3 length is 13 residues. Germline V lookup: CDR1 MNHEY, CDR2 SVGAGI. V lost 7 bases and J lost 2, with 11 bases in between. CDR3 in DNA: TGTGCCAGCACCCTGGTACTAAACACTGAAGCTTTCTTT. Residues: CASTLVLNTEAFF.

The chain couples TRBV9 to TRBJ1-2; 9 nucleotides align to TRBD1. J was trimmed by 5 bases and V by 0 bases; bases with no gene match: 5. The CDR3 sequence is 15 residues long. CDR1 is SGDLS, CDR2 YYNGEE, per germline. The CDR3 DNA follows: TGTGCCAGCAGCGTAGCTACAGGGGGCAGGTATGGCTACACCTTC. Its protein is CASSVATGGRYGYTF.

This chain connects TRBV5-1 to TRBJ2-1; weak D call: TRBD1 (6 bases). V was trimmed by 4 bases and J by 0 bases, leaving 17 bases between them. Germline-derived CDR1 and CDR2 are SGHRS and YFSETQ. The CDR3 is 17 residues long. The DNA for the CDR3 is TGCGCCAGCAGCCCCCGGACAGTCCGTAGCTCCTACAATGAGCAGTTCTTC. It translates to CASSPRTVRSSYNEQFF.

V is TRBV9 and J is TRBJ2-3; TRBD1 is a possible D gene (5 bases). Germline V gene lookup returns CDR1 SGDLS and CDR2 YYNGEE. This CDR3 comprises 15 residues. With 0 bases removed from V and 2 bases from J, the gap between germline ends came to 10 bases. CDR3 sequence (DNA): TGTGCCAGCAGCGTAGGGGTAGGGGCCACAGATACGCAGTATTTT. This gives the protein CASSVGVGATDTQYF.

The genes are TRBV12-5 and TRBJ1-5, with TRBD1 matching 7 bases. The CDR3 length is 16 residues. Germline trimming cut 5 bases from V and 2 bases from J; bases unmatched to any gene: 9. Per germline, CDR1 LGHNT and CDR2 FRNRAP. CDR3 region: CASGNTKTGGNQPQHF. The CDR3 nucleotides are TGTGCTAGTGGTAATACCAAAACAGGGGGCAATCAGCCCCAGCATTTT. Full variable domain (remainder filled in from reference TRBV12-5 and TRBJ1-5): DARVTQTPRHKVTEMGQEVTMRCQPILGHNTVFWYRQTMMQGLELLAYFRNRAPLDDSGMPKDRFSAEMPDATLATLKIQPSEPRDSAVYFCASGNTKTGGNQPQHFGDGTRLSIL.

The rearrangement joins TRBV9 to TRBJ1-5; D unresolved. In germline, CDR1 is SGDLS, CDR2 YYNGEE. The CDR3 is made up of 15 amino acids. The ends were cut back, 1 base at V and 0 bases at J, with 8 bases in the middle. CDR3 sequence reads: CASSVTGSSNQPQHF. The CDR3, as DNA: TGTGCCAGCAGCGTAACGGGATCTAGCAATCAGCCCCAGCATTTT.

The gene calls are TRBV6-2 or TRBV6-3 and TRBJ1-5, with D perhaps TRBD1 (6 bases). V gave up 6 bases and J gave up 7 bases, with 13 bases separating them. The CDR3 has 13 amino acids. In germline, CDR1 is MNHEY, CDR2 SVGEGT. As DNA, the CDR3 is TGTGCCAGCAGCCAAAGGGGGGAGCAGCCCCAGCATTTT. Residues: CASSQRGEQPQHF.

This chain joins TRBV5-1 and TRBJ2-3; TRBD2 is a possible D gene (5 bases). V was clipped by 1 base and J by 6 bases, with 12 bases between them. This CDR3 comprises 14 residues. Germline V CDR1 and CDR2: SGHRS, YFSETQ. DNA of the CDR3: TGCGCCAGCAGCTTGCGGGGAACCAAGGATACGCAGTATTTT. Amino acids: CASSLRGTKDTQYF. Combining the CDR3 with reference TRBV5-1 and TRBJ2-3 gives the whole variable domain KAGVTQTPRYLIKTRGQQVTLSCSPISGHRSVSWYQQTPGQGLQFLFEYFSETQRNKGNFPGRFSGRQFSNSRSEMNVSTLELGDSALYLCASSLRGTKDTQYFGPGTRLTVL.

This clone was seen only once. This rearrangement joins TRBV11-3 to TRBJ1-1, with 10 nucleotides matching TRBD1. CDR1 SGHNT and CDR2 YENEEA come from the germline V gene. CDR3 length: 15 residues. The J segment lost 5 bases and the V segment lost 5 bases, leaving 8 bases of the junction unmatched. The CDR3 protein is CASSPGQGSGTEAFF. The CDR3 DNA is TGTGCCAGCAGCCCGGGACAGGGGTCGGGAACTGAAGCTTTCTTT.

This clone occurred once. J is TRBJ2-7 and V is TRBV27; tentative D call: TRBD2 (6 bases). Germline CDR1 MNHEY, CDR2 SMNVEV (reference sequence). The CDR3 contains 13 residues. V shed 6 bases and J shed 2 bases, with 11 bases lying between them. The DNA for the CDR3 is TGTGCCAGCAGGGTGGGCGGGGCCTACGAGCAGTACTTC. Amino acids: CASRVGGAYEQYF.

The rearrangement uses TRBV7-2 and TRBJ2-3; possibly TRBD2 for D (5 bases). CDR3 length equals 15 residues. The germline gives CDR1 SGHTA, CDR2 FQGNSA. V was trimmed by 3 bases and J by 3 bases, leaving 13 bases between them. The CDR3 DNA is TGTGCCAGCAGCTTGAGTTTCCGCGGGACAGATACGCAGTATTTT. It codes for CASSLSFRGTDTQYF.

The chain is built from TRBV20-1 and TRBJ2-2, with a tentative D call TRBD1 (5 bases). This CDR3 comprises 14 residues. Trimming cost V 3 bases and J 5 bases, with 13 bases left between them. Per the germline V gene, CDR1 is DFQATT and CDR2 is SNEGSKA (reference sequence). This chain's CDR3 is CSASSRAGTGELFF. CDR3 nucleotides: TGCAGTGCTAGTAGCAGGGCCGGGACCGGGGAGCTGTTTTTT.

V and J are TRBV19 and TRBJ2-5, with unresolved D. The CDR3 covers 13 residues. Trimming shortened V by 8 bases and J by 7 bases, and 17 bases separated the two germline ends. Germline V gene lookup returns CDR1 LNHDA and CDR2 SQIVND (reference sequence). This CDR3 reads CASATTEGLTQYF. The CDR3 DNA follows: TGTGCCAGTGCCACCACGGAAGGGTTGACCCAGTACTTC.

The CDR3 sequence: CASSVARLTGELFF. CDR3 coding DNA: TGTGCCAGCAGTGTCGCTCGGTTGACCGGGGAGCTGTTTTTT. The genes are TRBV6-6 and TRBJ2-2; D unresolved. V was shortened by 5 bases and J by 5 bases, with 12 bases between the two germline ends. Germline-derived CDR1 and CDR2 are MNHNY and SVGAGI (reference sequence). The CDR3 spans 14 residues.

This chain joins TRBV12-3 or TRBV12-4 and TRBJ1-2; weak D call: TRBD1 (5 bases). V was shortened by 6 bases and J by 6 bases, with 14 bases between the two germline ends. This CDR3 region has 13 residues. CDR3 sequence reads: CASSLPNRNGYTF. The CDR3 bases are TGTGCCAGCAGCCTTCCGAACAGGAATGGCTACACCTTC.

The CDR3 loop reads CASSQDLESSYNEQFF. CDR3 DNA: TGTGCCAGCAGCCAAGATTTGGAGAGCTCCTACAATGAGCAGTTCTTC. The chain links TRBV4-2 to TRBJ2-1; no clear D. The germline V gene encodes CDR1 LGHNA and CDR2 YNFKEQ. This CDR3 comprises 16 residues. V dropped 0 bases and J dropped 0 bases, with 9 bases sitting between them.

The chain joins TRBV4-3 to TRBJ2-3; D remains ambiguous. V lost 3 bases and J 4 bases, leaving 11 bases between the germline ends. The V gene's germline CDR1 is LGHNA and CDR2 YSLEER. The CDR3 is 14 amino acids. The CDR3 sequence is CASSQVMRSDTQYF. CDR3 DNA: TGCGCCAGCAGCCAGGTCATGCGGTCAGATACGCAGTATTTT.

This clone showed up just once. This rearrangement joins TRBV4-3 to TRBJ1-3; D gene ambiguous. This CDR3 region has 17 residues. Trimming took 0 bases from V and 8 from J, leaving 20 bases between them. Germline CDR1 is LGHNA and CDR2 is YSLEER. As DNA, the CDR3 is TGCGCCAGCAGCCAAGATTTGCGACAAGCCGGTCAAGACACCATATATTTT. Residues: CASSQDLRQAGQDTIYF.

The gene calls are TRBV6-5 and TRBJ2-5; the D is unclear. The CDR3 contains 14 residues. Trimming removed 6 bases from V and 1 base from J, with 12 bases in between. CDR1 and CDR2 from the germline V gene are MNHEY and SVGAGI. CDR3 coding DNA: TGTGCCAGCAGGGTAGTTCGGTCCCAAGAGACCCAGTACTTC. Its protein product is CASRVVRSQETQYF.